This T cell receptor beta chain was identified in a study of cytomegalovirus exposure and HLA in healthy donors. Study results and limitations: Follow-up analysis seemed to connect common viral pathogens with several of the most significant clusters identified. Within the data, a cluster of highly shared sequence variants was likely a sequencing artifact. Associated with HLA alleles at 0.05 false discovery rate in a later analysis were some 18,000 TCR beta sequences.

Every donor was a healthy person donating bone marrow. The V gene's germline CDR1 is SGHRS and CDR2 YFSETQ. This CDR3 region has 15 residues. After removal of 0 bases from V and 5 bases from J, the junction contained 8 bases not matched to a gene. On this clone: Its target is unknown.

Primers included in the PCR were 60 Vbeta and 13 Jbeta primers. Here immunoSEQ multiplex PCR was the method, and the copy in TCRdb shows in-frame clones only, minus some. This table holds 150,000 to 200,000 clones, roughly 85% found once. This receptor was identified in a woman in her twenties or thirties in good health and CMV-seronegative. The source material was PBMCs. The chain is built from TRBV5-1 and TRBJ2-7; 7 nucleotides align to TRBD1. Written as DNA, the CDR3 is TGCGCCAGCAGCTTGGGACAGGGCTGGGGGAACGAGCAGTACTTC. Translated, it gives CASSLGQGWGNEQYF.